The 27 T cell receptor beta chains reported below all come from one sample, sequenced in a study of regulatory T cells in long-lasting Graves disease. HTBI primers from iRepertoire and Arm-PCR of CDR3 regions yielded the TCR beta libraries. TCRdb fed the multiplex PCR reads into MiXCR, producing one record per CDR3 protein. The table shows about 470,000 distinct CDR3 sequences, with 20% to 25% occurring only once. Time point given: persistent/refractory GD, antithyroid drugs over 5 years with positive TRAb. PBMC RNA was the source of the TCR library. Sample: peripheral blood mononuclear cells (PBMCs), taken when the disease was refractory, from a patient treated with antithyroid drugs. The origin of the receptors is a female donor with Graves disease.

In this sample, this clonotype turned up a few times. The chain combines TRBV4-2 with TRBJ2-7; 13 nucleotides line up with TRBD2. This CDR3 contains 16 residues. Germline CDR1 is LGHNA and CDR2 is YNFKEQ. J was trimmed by 4 bases and V by 0 bases; bases with no gene match: 3. The CDR3 DNA reads as TGTGCCAGCAGCCAAGAACTAGCGGGAGGGCCATACGAGCAGTACTTC. Amino acids: CASSQELAGGPYEQYF.

This clonotype came up many times. The rearrangement joins TRBV6-2 or TRBV6-3 to TRBJ1-2; D is unclear. Germline V gene data show CDR1 as MNHEY and CDR2 as SVGEGT. Trimming cost V 2 bases and J 2 bases, with 9 bases left between them. This CDR3 region has 14 residues. This chain's CDR3 is CASSYAVRNYGYTF. The DNA of the CDR3 is TGTGCCAGCAGTTACGCAGTCAGGAACTATGGCTACACCTTC.

V and J are TRBV6-4 and TRBJ2-3; D is unresolved. This CDR3 has 14 residues. V shed 6 bases and J shed 0 bases, with 10 bases lying between them. Germline V gene sequence: CDR1 MRHNA, CDR2 SNTAGT. In DNA form, the CDR3 reads TGTGCCAGCAGAAGGAGAGCTAGCACAGATACGCAGTATTTT. Translated: CASRRRASTDTQYF.

The sample holds many counts of this clonotype. The chain carries TRBV29-1 and TRBJ2-7, with a possible D match to TRBD1 (5 bases). There are 12 residues in the CDR3. Trimming took off 6 bases at V and 4 bases at J, with 13 bases between the two ends. Germline CDR1 is SQVTM and CDR2 is ANQGSEA. The DNA of the CDR3 is TGCAGCGTCTTTGACAGCTCTTACGAGCAGTACTTC. Encoded protein: CSVFDSSYEQYF.

The chain uses TRBV4-1 and TRBJ2-7; D is ambiguous. The length of the CDR3 is 13 residues. With 5 bases removed from V and 9 bases from J, the gap between germline ends came to 17 bases. Germline V gene sequence: CDR1 MGHRA, CDR2 YSYEKL. CDR3 amino acids: CASSEVPTNRQYF. For the CDR3, the DNA is TGCGCCAGCAGCGAAGTGCCAACAAATAGGCAGTACTTC.

A few counts support this clonotype. The chain is built from TRBV30 and TRBJ2-7, with D possibly TRBD1 on 6 matching bases. V was pared by 3 bases and J by 5 bases, with 11 bases between. Germline V gives CDR1 GTSNPN, CDR2 SVGIG (reference sequence). This CDR3 contains 12 residues. The CDR3 loop is CAWRKGVDEQYF. CDR3 coding DNA: TGTGCCTGGAGGAAGGGGGTGGACGAGCAGTACTTC. The variable domain in full, completed from reference TRBV30 and TRBJ2-7, reads SQTIHQWPATLVQPVGSPLSLECTVEGTSNPNLYWYRQAAGRGLQLLFYSVGIGQISSEVPQNLSASRPQDRQFILSSKKLLLSDSGFYLCAWRKGVDEQYFGPGTRLTVT.

This sequence joins TRBV7-2 and TRBJ1-5; D unclear. The CDR3 is made up of 13 amino acids. Germline values: CDR1 SGHTA, CDR2 FQGNSA. Trimming shortened V by 1 base and J by 3 bases, and 4 bases separated the two germline ends. CDR3 residues: CASSLVLNQPQHF. The CDR3, as DNA: TGTGCCAGCAGCTTAGTTCTCAATCAGCCCCAGCATTTT.

There are many counts of this clonotype. The CDR3 region is CASSVDSRFYGYTF. Written as DNA, the CDR3 is TGTGCCAGCAGTGTTGACAGTCGATTCTATGGCTACACCTTC. V usage is TRBV6-2 or TRBV6-3 and J usage is TRBJ1-2; TRBD1 is a possible D gene (5 bases). V was trimmed by 5 bases and J by 4 bases, leaving 14 bases between them. The CDR3 is made up of 14 amino acids. Germline CDR1 and CDR2: MNHEY and SVGEGT.

As to this clonotype: This probably arose from a read error, given a far larger clone one base away. V gene TRBV6-4 combines with J gene TRBJ2-7; 7 bases map to TRBD2. The length of the CDR3 is 16 residues. The germline CDR1 and CDR2 sequences are MRHNA and SNTAGT. The CDR3 DNA reads TGTGCCAGCAGTCTCCGGCGGAGGCGGGGGTCCTGCGAGCAGTACTTC. Its protein product is CASSLRRRRGSCEQYF.

This clonotype was counted at least ten times. The chain recombines TRBV28 with TRBJ2-5; D not certain. Deletions cut 7 bases from V and 0 bases from J, with 6 bases between. The germline gives CDR1 MDHEN, CDR2 SYDVKM. The CDR3 extends over 12 amino acids. The CDR3 DNA reads TGTGCCAGCACCCCGTACCAAGAGACCCAGTACTTC. As protein: CASTPYQETQYF.

Many counts were recorded for this clonotype. The rearrangement uses TRBV11-2 and TRBJ1-2; 11 bases map to TRBD1. Germline V gene data show CDR1 as SGHAT and CDR2 as FQNNGV. CDR3 length: 15 residues. Trimming removed 3 bases from V and 4 bases from J; junction bases left unmatched: 4. The CDR3, as DNA: TGTGCCAGCAGCTTGGGACAGGGGGAAGGCTATGGCTACACCTTC. Residues: CASSLGQGEGYGYTF.

This clonotype was observed a few times. The chain has TRBV27 and TRBJ1-1; 10 nucleotides match TRBD1. The CDR3 has 17 residues. Germline-derived CDR1 and CDR2 are MNHEY and SMNVEV (reference sequence). The V and J ends lost 6 bases and 3 bases, in that order; junction bases with no gene match: 13. CDR3 bases: TGTGCCAGCAGGAGGGGACAGGGGTTTACGGATGACACTGAAGCTTTCTTT. This sequence encodes CASRRGQGFTDDTEAFF.

V usage is TRBV6-1 and J usage is TRBJ1-1; D not certain. V lost 5 bases, J lost 1 base, and 8 bases lay in between. Per the germline V gene, CDR1 is MNHNS and CDR2 is SASEGT. The CDR3 contains 13 residues. In nucleotides, the CDR3 is TGTGCCAGCAGTCCACAGCCGAACACTGAAGCTTTCTTT. It encodes CASSPQPNTEAFF.

This clonotype appeared a few times. The chain is built from TRBV15 and TRBJ1-5; the D gene is possibly TRBD1 (5 bases). The ends were cut back, 0 bases at V and 3 bases at J, with 6 bases in the middle. The CDR3 has 14 amino acids. Germline CDR1 LNHNV, CDR2 YYDKDF (reference sequence). The CDR3 bases are TGTGCCACCAGCAGAGAGACAGTCAATCAGCCCCAGCATTTT. It yields the protein CATSRETVNQPQHF.

Notes on this clonotype: A single base separates this from a much larger clone, so it may be a read error. The chain carries TRBV11-2 and TRBJ1-1, with 7 bases that match TRBD1. Germline CDR1 reads SGHAT; CDR2 reads FQNNGV. The CDR3 is made up of 14 amino acids. After removal of 4 bases from V and 4 bases from J, the junction contained 6 bases not matched to a gene. The CDR3 region has the DNA TGTGCCAGCAGCTCGACAGGGTTTGGCACTGAAGCTTTCTTT. It translates to CASSSTGFGTEAFF.

This clonotype was recorded many times. The rearrangement links TRBV3-1 to TRBJ1-1; no reliable D call. Trimming left V 2 bases short and J 0 bases short, with 10 bases between. In germline, CDR1 is LGHDT, CDR2 YNNKEL (reference sequence). The CDR3 is made up of 15 amino acids. The CDR3 DNA sequence: TGTGCCAGCAGCCAAACGTACAATATGAACACTGAAGCTTTCTTT. This encodes CASSQTYNMNTEAFF.

The chain carries TRBV3-1 and TRBJ2-7; 7 nucleotides align to TRBD1. This CDR3 has 14 residues. CDR1 and CDR2 (germline): LGHDT, YNNKEL (reference sequence). Trimming cost V 4 bases and J 6 bases; bases outside gene matches: 9. The CDR3 is CASSLDRVSGEQYF. CDR3 bases: TGTGCCAGCAGCCTAGACAGGGTGAGCGGCGAGCAGTACTTC.

This clonotype was counted only a few times. The rearrangement uses TRBV7-9 and TRBJ2-7; D unresolved. The CDR3 length is 13 residues. V shed 3 bases and J shed 2 bases, with 8 bases lying between them. Germline-derived CDR1 and CDR2 are SEHNR and FQNEAQ (reference sequence). The CDR3 loop reads CASSFARAYEQYF. The CDR3 DNA sequence: TGTGCCAGCAGCTTTGCCCGCGCCTACGAGCAGTACTTC.

This clonotype came up many times. The chain recombines TRBV29-1 with TRBJ2-5; 10 bases fit TRBD1. The length of the CDR3 is 14 residues. V lost 3 bases and J lost 5; bases outside the gene matches: 6. Per germline, CDR1 SQVTM and CDR2 ANQGSEA. DNA for the CDR3: TGCAGCGTTGAGGGCGGGACAGGGGTTGAGACCCAGTACTTC. Translating it yields CSVEGGTGVETQYF.

This chain joins TRBV20-1 and TRBJ1-2; a weak D match, TRBD1 (6 bases). V lost 0 bases and J 4 bases, leaving 12 bases between the germline ends. The CDR3 is 14 residues long. CDR1 and CDR2 (germline): DFQATT, SNEGSKA (reference sequence). The CDR3 spells CSAREGGRPYGYTF. The CDR3 bases are TGCAGTGCTAGAGAAGGGGGACGGCCCTATGGCTACACCTTC.

The chain carries TRBV20-1 and TRBJ1-2, with unresolved D. Germline lookup yields CDR1 DFQATT and CDR2 SNEGSKA (reference sequence). The CDR3 sequence is 11 residues long. V was cut by 0 bases and J by 4 bases, with 3 bases left in between. CDR3 sequence: CSARESYGYTF. Here the CDR3 DNA reads TGCAGTGCTAGAGAGAGCTATGGCTACACCTTC.

The J gene is TRBJ2-7, the V gene TRBV14; D remains ambiguous. Germline CDR1 reads SGHDN; CDR2 reads FVKESK. Between the trimmed V and J ends, which lost 8 bases and 6 bases, there was a span of 8 bases. This CDR3 has 10 amino acids. CDR3 DNA sequence: TGTGCCAGCCAACGCACCGAGCAGTACTTC. This translates into CASQRTEQYF.

The chain couples TRBV7-2 to TRBJ2-7; perhaps TRBD2 as D (6 bases). V lost 0 bases and J lost 5, with 11 bases in between. Germline V lookup: CDR1 SGHTA, CDR2 FQGNSA. The CDR3 runs to 14 residues. The CDR3 sequence is CASSLAWEVNEQYF. CDR3 DNA: TGTGCCAGCAGCTTAGCGTGGGAGGTCAACGAGCAGTACTTC. The full variable domain, rest sourced from reference TRBV7-2 and TRBJ2-7, is GAGVSQSPSNKVTEKGKDVELRCDPISGHTALYWYRQSLGQGLEFLIYFQGNSAPDKSGLPSDRFSAERTGGSVSTLTIQRTQQEDSAVYLCASSLAWEVNEQYFGPGTRLTVT.

This clonotype has a handful of counts. The chain combines TRBV11-2 with TRBJ2-5; TRBD2 is a possible D gene (6 bases). The germline CDR1 and CDR2 sequences are SGHAT and FQNNGV. Trimming shortened V by 3 bases and J by 1 base, and 12 bases separated the two germline ends. There are 15 residues in the CDR3. This chain's CDR3 is CASSFPARGQETQYF. The DNA of the CDR3 is TGTGCCAGCAGCTTCCCCGCGCGGGGCCAAGAGACCCAGTACTTC.

The chain is built from TRBV14 and TRBJ2-7; 10 nucleotides align to TRBD1. This CDR3 has 15 amino acids. V was pared by 3 bases and J by 4 bases, with 6 bases of the junction left unmatched. The germline gives CDR1 SGHDN, CDR2 FVKESK. The CDR3 DNA reads TGTGCCAGCAGCCACGGGACAGGGGTGGTTTACGAGCAGTACTTC. Its translation: CASSHGTGVVYEQYF. Based on the CDR3 plus reference TRBV14 and TRBJ2-7, the full variable domain is EAGVTQFPSHSVIEKGQTVTLRCDPISGHDNLYWYRRVMGKEIKFLLHFVKESKQDESGMPNNRFLAERTGGTYSTLKVQPAELEDSGVYFCASSHGTGVVYEQYFGPGTRLTVT.

The V and J genes are TRBV19 and TRBJ1-4; D unclear. The CDR3 runs 13 residues. The germline V gene encodes CDR1 LNHDA and CDR2 SQIVND (reference sequence). With 4 bases removed from V and 8 bases from J, the gap between germline ends came to 11 bases. The CDR3 sequence: CASSTGRGEKLFF. DNA of the CDR3: TGTGCCAGTAGTACTGGACGAGGGGAAAAACTGTTTTTT.

The chain joins TRBV7-3 to TRBJ2-7; TRBD1 aligns across 10 bases. Germline V gene lookup returns CDR1 SGHTA and CDR2 FQGTGA. The CDR3 totals 16 residues. V lost 5 bases to trimming and J lost 3 bases; unmatched junction nucleotides: 10. CDR3 in amino acids: CASSPTRQGAVYEQYF. The DNA of the CDR3 is TGTGCCAGCAGCCCGACTCGACAGGGGGCGGTCTACGAGCAGTACTTC.